The clone carrying this T cell receptor beta chain appeared a few times. The germline V gene encodes CDR1 GTSNPN and CDR2 SVGIG (reference sequence). This CDR3 region has 16 residues. V lost 0 bases and J 0 bases, leaving 9 bases between the germline ends. The sample belongs to a study of patients and donors after allogeneic stem cell transplantation. TCRdb ran MiXCR on the RT-PCR reads and lists one entry per CDR3 protein. The table has more than 150,000 distinct CDR3 sequences, 41% seen once. This rearrangement joins TRBV30 to TRBJ1-6; D call uncertain. The specimen sequenced was blood, either unsorted or a sorted T cell fraction (not recorded which). This receptor was identified in a human donor who was either an allogeneic HSCT recipient or a stem cell or donor lymphocyte infusion donor (not recorded which). It is not recorded whose cells these are; they may come from a transplant donor. The CDR3 spells CAWSVSRSSYNSPLHF. The CDR3 nucleotides read TGTGCCTGGAGTGTAAGCCGGAGCTCCTATAATTCACCCCTCCACTTT. Supplemented by reference TRBV30 and TRBJ1-6, the full variable domain reads SQTIHQWPATLVQPVGSPLSLECTVEGTSNPNLYWYRQAAGRGLQLLFYSVGIGQISSEVPQNLSASRPQDRQFILSSKKLLLSDSGFYLCAWSVSRSSYNSPLHFGNGTRLTVT.